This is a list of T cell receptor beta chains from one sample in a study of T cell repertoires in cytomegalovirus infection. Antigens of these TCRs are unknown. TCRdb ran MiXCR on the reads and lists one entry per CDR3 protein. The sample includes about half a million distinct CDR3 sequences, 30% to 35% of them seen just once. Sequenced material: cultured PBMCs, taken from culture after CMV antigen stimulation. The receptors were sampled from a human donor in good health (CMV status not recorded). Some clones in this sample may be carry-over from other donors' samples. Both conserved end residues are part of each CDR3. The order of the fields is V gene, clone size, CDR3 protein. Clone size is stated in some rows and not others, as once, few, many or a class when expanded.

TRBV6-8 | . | CASSQTSGRPHIYEQYF
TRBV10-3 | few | CASSTVNYGYTF
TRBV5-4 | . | CASSLDPGRRSTDTQYF
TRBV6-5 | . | CASSYSIGGSSYEQYF
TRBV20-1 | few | CSARTGSPNQPQHF
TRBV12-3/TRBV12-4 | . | CASSLEPGGGAFF
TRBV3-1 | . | CASSPQDRVGTEAFF
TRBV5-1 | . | CASSTDRAGPGNTIYF
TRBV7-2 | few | CASSLAAGTSVFYNEQFF
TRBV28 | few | CASSSPGQDTEAFF
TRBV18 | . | CASSPLRTGRFSGYTF
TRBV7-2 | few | CASSRDRGNEQYF
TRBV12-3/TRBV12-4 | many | CASSPGQGGLAEAFF
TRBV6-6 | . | CASSYEGPYNEQFF
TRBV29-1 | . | CSGGTGDSTDTQYF
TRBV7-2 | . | CASSLATHQETQYF
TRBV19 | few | CASSVTGSEKLFF
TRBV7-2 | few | CASSSMAVVQETQYF
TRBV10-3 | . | CALKGEWSYEQYF
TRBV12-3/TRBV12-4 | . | CASSLGRGLDTGELFF
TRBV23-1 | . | CASSLAGLAGVEQYF
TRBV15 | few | CATSREAGGYNEQFF
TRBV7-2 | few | CASSFPRKTKGYTF
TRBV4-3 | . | CATGTWTGGEANYGYTF
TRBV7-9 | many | CASSLGTANTDTQYF
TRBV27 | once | CASSLRAAVYEQYF
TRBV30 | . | CAWSTGNQETQYF
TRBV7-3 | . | CASSPGGAGGSKQFF
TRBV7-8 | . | CASSSQNGLWTGGYTDTQYF
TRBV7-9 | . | CASSPRRMYQETQYF
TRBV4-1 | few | CASSQEDTRRSYGYTF
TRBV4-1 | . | CASSQPGQKTSYEQYF
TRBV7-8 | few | CASSSPGRLNQPQHF
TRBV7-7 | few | CASSLIRDGEQFF
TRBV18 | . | CASSSTGGSLDEQFF
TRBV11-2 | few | CASSARTGSDQPQHF
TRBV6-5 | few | CASSRGGQSYEQYF
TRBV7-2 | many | CASSPWTGDTEAFF
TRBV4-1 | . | CASSQVPGRASIVSGDSYNEQFF
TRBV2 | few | CASSEEVASYGYTF
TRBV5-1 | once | CASSLARAGSYNEQFF
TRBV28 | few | CASSFGGVEGYGYTF
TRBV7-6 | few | CASSLGAGADPYEQYF
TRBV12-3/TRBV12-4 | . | CASSTRTRGLNYNEQFF
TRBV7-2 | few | CASSLSGRQAPYGYTF
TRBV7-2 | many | CASSLAVGLNQPQHF
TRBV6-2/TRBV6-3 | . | CASSYRQPASTDTQYF
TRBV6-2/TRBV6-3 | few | CASSDLGLAGRDNEQFF
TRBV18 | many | CASSPSRDTEAFF